The following is a TCR beta chain sequence with its context. The antigen is unknown. This sample stems from a study of T-cell memory formation after mild COVID-19. Findings and caveats of the study: Second-wave clones that peaked on day 37 lacked confirmed SARS-CoV-2 specificity. CD4/CD8 balance characterized clones contracting day 15 to 85, and CD4+ skew characterized later expanders. Shrinking CD4+ clones resided mostly in CM and EM, and CD8+ ones in EMRA.

5'RACE, which relied on constant-segment primers, yielded TCR alpha and TCR beta cDNA libraries carrying sample barcodes and UMIs. Each CDR3 protein gets one entry after TCRdb re-called the 5' RACE reads with MiXCR. The data hold a few hundred thousand distinct CDR3 sequences, with just under 20% observed a single time. Germline V gene data show CDR1 as SGHTA and CDR2 as FQGNSA. The CDR3 has 17 residues. V was clipped by 4 bases and J by 2 bases, with 15 bases between them. This clonotype was sampled from a young man who had mild COVID-19 (a few samples of this study predate the infection). Cell type and time point are not known. Material for sequencing was PBMCs or a T cell subset sorted from them (not recorded which). The chain uses TRBV7-2 and TRBJ2-6, with D perhaps matching TRBD1 or TRBD2 (5 bases each). The CDR3 reads CASSSGTVLPGANVLTF. In DNA form, the CDR3 reads TGTGCCAGCAGCTCTGGGACCGTTTTACCTGGGGCCAACGTCCTGACTTTC.